Listed below are T cell receptor beta chains from one sample, sequenced in a study of OX40 agonist ivuxolimab in advanced cancers. Using immunoSEQ multiplex PCR, the repertoire was profiled, and TCRdb retains in-frame clones only, with some absent. The table shows about 35,000 clones, with roughly four fifths occurring only once. This specimen consisted of CD4+ or CD8+ T cells sorted from blood, obtained in a trial of the OX40 agonist ivuxolimab. Source of these receptors: an adult with an advanced solid tumor such as melanoma, head and neck, liver or kidney cancer. Each CDR3 is given with its conserved first and last residue. A D gene is named only where the DNA matches it firmly. Clone sizes are given selectively: once, few, many, or a class where the clone is expanded.

D gene | clone size | J gene | CDR3 length | V gene | CDR3 protein | CDR3 DNA
NA | few | TRBJ1-5 | 16 | TRBV7-2 | CASSLESQGGFQPQHF | TGTGCCAGCAGCTTAGAATCGCAGGGAGGGTTTCAGCCCCAGCATTTT
NA | NA | TRBJ1-2 | 14 | TRBV6-5 | CASSYATGTISYTF | TGTGCCAGCAGTTACGCGACCGGGACAATTAGCTACACCTTC
NA | NA | TRBJ1-6 | 15 | TRBV14 | CASSQTGLTGEPLHF | TGTGCCAGCAGCCAAACCGGCCTAACTGGGGAACCCCTCCACTTT
NA | NA | TRBJ2-7 | 13 | TRBV6-5 | CASSFMGANEQYF | TGTGCCAGCAGTTTCATGGGGGCGAACGAGCAGTACTTC
TRBD2 | NA | TRBJ2-1 | 15 | TRBV7-8 | CASMTSGSSYNEQFF | TGTGCCAGCATGACTAGCGGGAGCTCCTACAATGAGCAGTTCTTC
TRBD2 | NA | TRBJ2-3 | 16 | TRBV4-3 | CASSQATRAGGDTQYF | TGCGCCAGCAGCCAAGCCACGAGGGCGGGGGGAGATACGCAGTATTTT
NA | NA | TRBJ2-1 | 15 | TRBV5-4 | CASSSRTSPPNEQFF | TGTGCCAGCAGCTCCCGGACTTCTCCACCCAATGAGCAGTTCTTC
NA | NA | TRBJ1-1 | 15 | TRBV27 | CASSLLGEANTEAFF | TGTGCCAGCAGTTTATTGGGGGAGGCGAACACTGAAGCTTTCTTT
NA | NA | TRBJ1-4 | 15 | TRBV28 | CASTPLSDGNEKLFF | TGTGCCAGCACCCCTCTGAGCGACGGTAATGAAAAACTGTTTTTT
NA | NA | TRBJ2-7 | 15 | TRBV30 | CAWSVLWGGPAEQYF | TGTGCCTGGAGTGTACTCTGGGGGGGCCCAGCCGAGCAGTACTTC
NA | NA | TRBJ2-2 | 18 | TRBV12-2 | CASRPQEGLAGEPGELFF | TGTGCAAGTCGCCCGCAAGAGGGACTAGCGGGAGAACCCGGGGAGCTGTTTTTT
TRBD2 | NA | TRBJ2-1 | 18 | TRBV4-1 | CASSQDWRLAGTYNEQFF | TGCGCCAGCAGCCAAGATTGGAGGCTAGCGGGCACCTACAATGAGCAGTTCTTC
NA | NA | TRBJ1-4 | 15 | TRBV6-5 | CASGFGQQLNEKLFF | TGTGCCAGCGGCTTCGGACAGCAACTGAATGAAAAACTGTTTTTT
NA | NA | TRBJ2-5 | 13 | TRBV11-3 | CASSLGENRDQYF | TGTGCCAGCAGCTTGGGGGAGAACCGGGACCAGTACTTC
NA | NA | TRBJ1-1 | 13 | TRBV7-3 | CASSLGTNTEAFF | TGTGCCAGCAGCTTAGGGACGAACACTGAAGCTTTCTTT
NA | NA | TRBJ1-3 | 15 | TRBV6-1 | CASRAIWGSGNTIYF | TGTGCCAGCAGGGCTATCTGGGGATCTGGAAACACCATATATTTT
NA | NA | TRBJ2-3 | 15 | TRBV19 | CATGVRGTSTDTQYF | TGTGCCACGGGAGTCCGGGGAACTAGCACAGATACGCAGTATTTT
NA | once | TRBJ2-5 | 13 | TRBV7-3 | CASSRGIKETQYF | TGTGCCAGCAGCCGGGGGATTAAAGAGACCCAGTACTTC
TRBD2 | NA | TRBJ2-3 | 17 | TRBV23-1 | CASSQSSSGRAEDTQYF | TGCGCCAGCAGTCAATCATCTAGCGGGAGGGCCGAAGATACGCAGTATTTT
NA | NA | TRBJ1-2 | 18 | TRBV7-2 | CASSFSPLGRRANYGYTF | TGTGCCAGCAGCTTTTCTCCCCTGGGACGGAGAGCTAACTATGGCTACACCTTC
TRBD2 | NA | TRBJ2-3 | 13 | TRBV19 | CASSMEVAGTQYF | TGTGCCAGTAGTATGGAAGTAGCGGGTACGCAGTATTTT
NA | NA | TRBJ1-3 | 13 | TRBV6-5 | CASRLNSGNTIYF | TGTGCCAGCCGCCTGAACTCTGGAAACACCATATATTTT
NA | NA | TRBJ1-3 | 14 | TRBV5-1 | CASSLEGIGNTIYF | TGCGCCAGCAGCTTGGAGGGAATTGGAAACACCATATATTTT
NA | NA | TRBJ2-1 | 15 | TRBV4-3 | CASSQEVRQNNEQFF | TGCGCCAGCAGCCAAGAGGTCAGGCAAAACAATGAGCAGTTCTTC
NA | NA | TRBJ1-1 | 14 | TRBV25-1 | CASSPGHLNTEAFF | TGTGCCAGCAGTCCGGGACATTTGAACACTGAAGCTTTCTTT
TRBD1 | NA | TRBJ2-1 | 14 | TRBV10-1 | CASASGTGGNEQFF | TGCGCCAGCGCCTCCGGGACAGGGGGGAATGAGCAGTTCTTC
TRBD1 | NA | TRBJ1-5 | 15 | TRBV7-3 | CASSLTDRASQPQHF | TGTGCCAGCAGCTTAACGGACAGGGCCAGTCAGCCCCAGCATTTT
TRBD2 | NA | TRBJ2-7 | 19 | TRBV5-5 | CASSRQAGRSLSLSYEQYF | TGTGCCAGCAGCCGGCAAGCGGGGAGGAGCCTATCTCTCTCCTACGAGCAGTACTTC
NA | NA | TRBJ2-2 | 15 | TRBV7-2 | CASSLSTGRTGELFF | TGTGCCAGCAGCTTAAGTACAGGAAGGACCGGGGAGCTGTTTTTT
NA | NA | TRBJ2-5 | 14 | TRBV9 | CASSASTNQETQYF | TGTGCCAGCAGCGCCTCTACGAACCAAGAGACCCAGTACTTC
NA | NA | TRBJ2-5 | 14 | TRBV18 | CASSPDRLLETQYF | TGTGCCAGCTCACCGGATAGGTTGTTGGAGACCCAGTACTTC
TRBD1 | NA | TRBJ2-7 | 13 | TRBV5-1 | CASSIGTGYEQYF | TGCGCCAGCAGCATAGGGACAGGGTACGAGCAGTACTTC
TRBD1 | NA | TRBJ1-5 | 14 | TRBV9 | CASSVGGGGQPQHF | TGTGCCAGCAGCGTAGGAGGGGGCGGGCAGCCCCAGCATTTT
NA | NA | TRBJ1-1 | 14 | TRBV5-4 | CASSLYDGVTEAFF | TGTGCCAGCAGCTTGTACGATGGAGTCACTGAAGCTTTCTTT
TRBD2 | NA | TRBJ2-1 | 15 | TRBV4-3 | CASSQIGAGGNEQFF | TGCGCCAGCAGCCAAATAGGAGCGGGAGGTAATGAGCAGTTCTTC
NA | NA | TRBJ2-7 | 13 | TRBV7-7 | CASSLAERYEQYF | TGTGCTAGCAGCTTAGCGGAACGATACGAGCAGTACTTC
NA | NA | TRBJ1-2 | 11 | TRBV20-1 | CSATDNYGYTF | TGCAGTGCAACAGATAACTATGGCTACACCTTC
NA | NA | TRBJ2-7 | 11 | TRBV20-1 | CSARDSNEQYF | TGCAGTGCTAGAGACAGCAACGAGCAGTACTTC
TRBD1 | few | TRBJ1-3 | 14 | TRBV5-1 | CASSVSGTGDTIYF | TGCGCCAGCAGCGTCTCCGGGACAGGGGACACCATATATTTT
TRBD2 | NA | TRBJ2-7 | 15 | TRBV23-1 | CASSLRLAGPNEQYF | TGCGCCAGCTCACTTCGACTAGCGGGTCCTAACGAGCAGTACTTC
NA | NA | TRBJ2-3 | 13 | TRBV29-1 | CSVVGLSTDTQYF | TGCAGCGTTGTGGGTCTGAGCACAGATACGCAGTATTTT
NA | NA | TRBJ1-6 | 14 | TRBV7-9 | CASSFWQDYSPLHF | TGTGCCAGCAGCTTCTGGCAGGATTATTCACCCCTCCACTTT
NA | NA | TRBJ1-5 | 14 | TRBV7-2 | CASSPGGSNQPQHF | TGTGCCAGCAGCCCGGGGGGAAGCAATCAGCCCCAGCATTTT
NA | NA | TRBJ2-7 | 14 | TRBV7-2 | CASRRGRLTYEQYF | TGTGCCAGCAGAAGGGGACGGCTAACCTACGAGCAGTACTTC
TRBD1 | NA | TRBJ2-3 | 12 | TRBV5-1 | CASTTGGNTQYF | TGCGCCAGCACGACAGGGGGTAATACGCAGTATTTT
TRBD2 | NA | TRBJ2-1 | 14 | TRBV6-5 | CASSPPGLAHEQFF | TGTGCCAGCAGTCCCCCGGGACTAGCACATGAGCAGTTCTTC
TRBD2 | NA | TRBJ2-3 | 15 | TRBV5-1 | CASSSIAGATDTQYF | TGCGCCAGCAGCTCGATAGCGGGAGCTACAGATACGCAGTATTTT
NA | NA | TRBJ1-2 | 12 | TRBV30 | CAWRMAPGGYTF | TGTGCCTGGCGCATGGCCCCAGGCGGCTACACCTTC
NA | few | TRBJ2-1 | 18 | TRBV18 | CATTLSTGTYTSYNEQFF | TGTGCCACCACATTGTCAACCGGGACCTACACCTCCTACAATGAGCAGTTCTTC
NA | few | TRBJ2-3 | 13 | TRBV5-1 | CASRPGGGDTQYF | TGCGCCAGCCGCCCCGGTGGGGGAGATACGCAGTATTTT